The rows below give T cell receptor beta chains drawn from one sample of a study of cytomegalovirus exposure and HLA in healthy donors. Sequenced by immunoSEQ multiplex PCR; TCRdb stores in-frame clones only, minus some. The top ten clones hold around 3.9% of a sample with hundreds of thousands of clones, around 80% of them seen once. Sequenced sample: PBMCs. These receptors all stem from a male donor in good health and CMV-seronegative. Each CDR3 is given with its conserved first and last residue. Fields, in order: J gene, clone size, D gene, V gene, CDR3 protein, CDR3 DNA. D genes are given only for firm matches. Clone size is not always given. Where it is, it says once, few, many or a class for expanded clones.

j_call: TRBJ1-5
clone_size: NA
d_call: NA
v_call: TRBV23-1
cdr3_aa: CASSQSARRGRFQPQHF
cdr3_nt: TGCGCCAGCAGTCAATCGGCTCGGAGGGGCAGGTTTCAGCCCCAGCATTTT

j_call: TRBJ2-1
clone_size: NA
d_call: NA
v_call: TRBV2
cdr3_aa: CASSVAGRAYEQFF
cdr3_nt: TGTGCCAGCAGTGTGGCAGGGCGCGCTTATGAGCAGTTCTTC

j_call: TRBJ2-7
clone_size: few
d_call: NA
v_call: TRBV5-6
cdr3_aa: CASSLEDFLQF
cdr3_nt: TGTGCCAGCAGCTTGGAGGACTTTCTACAGTTC

j_call: TRBJ2-1
clone_size: few
d_call: NA
v_call: TRBV6-4
cdr3_aa: CASSDSGSGESNEQFF
cdr3_nt: TGTGCCAGCAGTGACTCGGGGTCGGGAGAATCGAATGAGCAGTTCTTC

j_call: TRBJ1-5
clone_size: NA
d_call: TRBD1
v_call: TRBV28
cdr3_aa: CASSPPGTGGGWQPQHF
cdr3_nt: TGTGCCAGCAGTCCACCCGGGACAGGGGGTGGGTGGCAGCCCCAGCATTTT

j_call: TRBJ1-1
clone_size: NA
d_call: TRBD1
v_call: TRBV15
cdr3_aa: CATSSRGRRAFF
cdr3_nt: TGTGCCACCAGCAGCAGGGGGCGTCGAGCTTTCTTT

j_call: TRBJ2-3
clone_size: NA
d_call: NA
v_call: TRBV7-2
cdr3_aa: CASSFSATDTQYF
cdr3_nt: TGTGCCAGCAGCTTCAGCGCGACAGATACGCAGTATTTT

j_call: TRBJ1-1
clone_size: few
d_call: NA
v_call: TRBV7-2
cdr3_aa: CASSFQGWDTEAFF
cdr3_nt: TGTGCCAGCAGCTTTCAGGGTTGGGACACTGAAGCTTTCTTT

j_call: TRBJ2-2
clone_size: NA
d_call: TRBD2
v_call: TRBV2
cdr3_aa: CASRGTSGFGELFF
cdr3_nt: TGTGCCAGTCGGGGGACTAGCGGATTCGGGGAGCTGTTTTTT

j_call: TRBJ1-3
clone_size: NA
d_call: NA
v_call: TRBV5-4
cdr3_aa: CASSSGVRSGNTIYF
cdr3_nt: TGTGCCAGCAGCTCGGGGGTTCGCTCTGGAAACACCATATATTTT

j_call: TRBJ2-7
clone_size: NA
d_call: TRBD1
v_call: TRBV7-9
cdr3_aa: CASSYPRTGDTTYEQYF
cdr3_nt: TGTGCCAGCAGCTATCCAAGGACAGGCGATACAACCTACGAGCAGTACTTC

j_call: TRBJ1-1
clone_size: NA
d_call: TRBD1
v_call: TRBV5-4
cdr3_aa: CASSYDRVTEAFF
cdr3_nt: TGTGCCAGCAGTTATGACAGGGTTACTGAAGCTTTCTTT

j_call: TRBJ1-1
clone_size: NA
d_call: NA
v_call: TRBV21-1
cdr3_aa: CASLIAEAFF
cdr3_nt: TGTGCCAGCTTAATCGCTGAAGCTTTCTTT

j_call: TRBJ1-1
clone_size: once
d_call: TRBD1
v_call: TRBV19
cdr3_aa: CASSIGGGSHTEAFF
cdr3_nt: TGTGCCAGTAGTATAGGAGGGGGCTCTCACACTGAAGCTTTCTTT

j_call: TRBJ1-4
clone_size: NA
d_call: TRBD1
v_call: TRBV2
cdr3_aa: CATQGKDEKLFF
cdr3_nt: TGTGCCACACAGGGGAAGGATGAAAAACTGTTTTTT

j_call: TRBJ2-1
clone_size: NA
d_call: TRBD1
v_call: TRBV18
cdr3_aa: CASSPQTGYNEQFF
cdr3_nt: TGTGCCAGCTCACCACAGACAGGGTACAATGAGCAGTTCTTC

j_call: TRBJ2-2
clone_size: NA
d_call: TRBD2
v_call: TRBV27
cdr3_aa: CASIAGGPPGELFF
cdr3_nt: TGTGCCAGCATAGCGGGAGGGCCTCCCGGGGAGCTGTTTTTT

j_call: TRBJ2-5
clone_size: once
d_call: TRBD2
v_call: TRBV5-6
cdr3_aa: CASDPGGLAGFKETQYF
cdr3_nt: TGTGCCAGCGATCCTGGGGGGCTAGCGGGATTTAAAGAGACCCAGTACTTC

j_call: TRBJ2-2
clone_size: NA
d_call: NA
v_call: TRBV5-1
cdr3_aa: CASADRPNTGELFF
cdr3_nt: TGCGCCAGTGCTGACAGGCCGAACACCGGGGAGCTGTTTTTT

j_call: TRBJ2-1
clone_size: NA
d_call: TRBD1
v_call: TRBV28
cdr3_aa: CASSIWAGTGINEQFF
cdr3_nt: TGTGCCAGCAGTATCTGGGCCGGGACAGGGATCAATGAGCAGTTCTTC

j_call: TRBJ2-7
clone_size: once
d_call: NA
v_call: TRBV5-6
cdr3_aa: CASSLGAGRGTYEQYF
cdr3_nt: TGTGCCAGCAGCTTGGGGGCCGGGAGAGGGACCTACGAGCAGTACTTC

j_call: TRBJ2-7
clone_size: NA
d_call: NA
v_call: TRBV28
cdr3_aa: CASRDLGGRSYEQYF
cdr3_nt: TGTGCCAGCAGGGACCTCGGGGGGCGGTCCTACGAGCAGTACTTC

j_call: TRBJ2-1
clone_size: NA
d_call: TRBD2
v_call: TRBV6-5
cdr3_aa: CATKASGGNYNEQFF
cdr3_nt: TGTGCCACCAAAGCTAGCGGGGGGAATTACAATGAGCAGTTCTTC

j_call: TRBJ2-1
clone_size: NA
d_call: TRBD2
v_call: TRBV9
cdr3_aa: CASSKGTSGYNEQFF
cdr3_nt: TGTGCCAGCAGCAAAGGGACTAGCGGCTACAATGAGCAGTTCTTC

j_call: TRBJ2-7
clone_size: few
d_call: TRBD1
v_call: TRBV19
cdr3_aa: CASSMGTGGAYEQYF
cdr3_nt: TGTGCCAGTAGTATGGGGACAGGGGGCGCTTACGAGCAGTACTTC

j_call: TRBJ1-5
clone_size: few
d_call: NA
v_call: TRBV5-1
cdr3_aa: CASSDGFGNQPQHF
cdr3_nt: TGCGCCAGCAGCGACGGGTTTGGCAATCAGCCCCAGCATTTT

j_call: TRBJ2-2
clone_size: NA
d_call: NA
v_call: TRBV18
cdr3_aa: CASSEFGRGAGELFF
cdr3_nt: TGTGCCAGCTCAGAATTCGGCAGGGGAGCCGGGGAGCTGTTTTTT

j_call: TRBJ2-7
clone_size: NA
d_call: TRBD1
v_call: TRBV6-1
cdr3_aa: CASGRTGRDEQYF
cdr3_nt: TGTGCCAGCGGCCGGACAGGGAGAGACGAGCAGTACTTC

j_call: TRBJ1-4
clone_size: once
d_call: TRBD1
v_call: TRBV5-1
cdr3_aa: CASRRSGTGNEKLFF
cdr3_nt: TGCGCCAGCAGACGATCCGGGACAGGGAATGAAAAACTGTTTTTT

j_call: TRBJ2-5
clone_size: once
d_call: TRBD2
v_call: TRBV11-2
cdr3_aa: CASSLSGRQLETQYF
cdr3_nt: TGTGCCAGCAGCTTAAGCGGGAGGCAACTAGAGACCCAGTACTTC

j_call: TRBJ1-2
clone_size: once
d_call: NA
v_call: TRBV2
cdr3_aa: CASSDSGRRVYGYTF
cdr3_nt: TGTGCCAGCAGTGATTCAGGGAGGAGGGTCTATGGCTACACCTTC

j_call: TRBJ1-5
clone_size: few
d_call: NA
v_call: TRBV28
cdr3_aa: CASRWGRRQPQHF
cdr3_nt: TGTGCCAGCAGGTGGGGAAGGAGGCAGCCCCAGCATTTT

j_call: TRBJ1-1
clone_size: NA
d_call: NA
v_call: TRBV5-5
cdr3_aa: CASSPEVGGGTEAFF
cdr3_nt: TGTGCCAGCAGCCCCGAGGTGGGGGGGGGCACTGAAGCTTTCTTT

j_call: TRBJ1-5
clone_size: NA
d_call: NA
v_call: TRBV28
cdr3_aa: CASSQPDRNNQPQHF
cdr3_nt: TGTGCCAGCAGTCAACCCGACAGGAATAATCAGCCCCAGCATTTT

j_call: TRBJ2-1
clone_size: few
d_call: TRBD2
v_call: TRBV29-1
cdr3_aa: CSASTSGRAGWFF
cdr3_nt: TGCAGCGCTTCGACTAGCGGGAGGGCCGGTTGGTTCTTC

j_call: TRBJ2-7
clone_size: NA
d_call: TRBD1
v_call: TRBV5-1
cdr3_aa: CASSVEGTGVFEQYF
cdr3_nt: TGCGCCAGCAGCGTAGAGGGGACAGGGGTCTTCGAGCAGTACTTC

j_call: TRBJ1-1
clone_size: NA
d_call: NA
v_call: TRBV6-5
cdr3_aa: CASSSVGGLLQAFF
cdr3_nt: TGTGCCAGCAGTTCGGTCGGGGGTCTTCTTCAAGCTTTCTTT

j_call: TRBJ2-7
clone_size: few
d_call: TRBD1
v_call: TRBV6-5
cdr3_aa: CASSTGTGLYEQYF
cdr3_nt: TGTGCCAGCAGTACCGGGACAGGGCTCTACGAGCAGTACTTC

j_call: TRBJ2-2
clone_size: NA
d_call: TRBD1
v_call: TRBV4-2
cdr3_aa: CASSQEDRGGGELFF
cdr3_nt: TGTGCCAGCAGCCAAGAGGACAGGGGGGGCGGGGAGCTGTTTTTT

j_call: TRBJ2-7
clone_size: NA
d_call: NA
v_call: TRBV27
cdr3_aa: CASSLGAAHYEQYF
cdr3_nt: TGTGCCAGCAGTTTAGGTGCGGCCCACTACGAGCAGTACTTC

j_call: TRBJ2-1
clone_size: NA
d_call: TRBD2
v_call: TRBV9
cdr3_aa: CASSEVPRLADEQFF
cdr3_nt: TGTGCCAGCAGCGAAGTCCCTCGACTAGCCGATGAGCAGTTCTTC

j_call: TRBJ2-1
clone_size: NA
d_call: NA
v_call: TRBV14
cdr3_aa: CASSQEAWGLEIYNEQFF
cdr3_nt: TGTGCCAGCAGCCAAGAAGCATGGGGACTGGAGATTTACAATGAGCAGTTCTTC

j_call: TRBJ1-2
clone_size: NA
d_call: NA
v_call: TRBV12-5
cdr3_aa: CASGKLDRSHGYTF
cdr3_nt: TGTGCTAGTGGTAAACTCGACAGGTCCCATGGCTACACCTTC

j_call: TRBJ1-2
clone_size: NA
d_call: TRBD1
v_call: TRBV6-6
cdr3_aa: CASRPTGGRGYTF
cdr3_nt: TGTGCCAGCAGACCGACAGGGGGCCGAGGCTACACCTTC

j_call: TRBJ1-2
clone_size: NA
d_call: NA
v_call: TRBV4-2
cdr3_aa: CASSQDHATGYGYTF
cdr3_nt: TGTGCCAGCAGCCAAGACCACGCCACAGGGTATGGCTACACCTTC

j_call: TRBJ2-1
clone_size: NA
d_call: TRBD2
v_call: TRBV28
cdr3_aa: CASRPTPGRRGNEQFF
cdr3_nt: TGTGCCAGCAGACCCACCCCCGGGCGGCGGGGGAATGAGCAGTTCTTC